These T cell receptor beta chains were read from a single sample in a study of blood T cell repertoires in COVID-19. Using immunoSEQ multiplex PCR, the repertoire was profiled, and TCRdb retains in-frame clones only, with some absent. This sample has 200,000 to 250,000 clones; approximately 86% occur once, and the top ten carry 10%. Specimen: PBMCs or T cells enriched from blood (not recorded which). The receptors derive from a man between 18 and 29 years old with acute COVID-19. CDR3s include the opening cysteine and the closing phenylalanine or tryptophan. A D gene is named only where the DNA matches it firmly. A row's size may be missing; if present it is once, few, many or a size class.

TRBJ2-3,-,TRBV5-4,14,-,TGTGCCAGCAGCTTGGACTCGGTCACAGATACGCAGTATTTT,CASSLDSVTDTQYF
TRBJ2-1,TRBD2,TRBV27,16,-,TGTGCCAGCGTCATGGCGGGGGGCCCCAGGTACAATGAGCAGTTCTTC,CASVMAGGPRYNEQFF
TRBJ1-1,-,TRBV2,12,-,TGTGCCAGCAGTGACAACAGACGTGAAGCTTTCTTT,CASSDNRREAFF
TRBJ1-3,-,TRBV7-6,13,-,TGTGCCAGCGTTGGCAGCTCTGGAAACACCATATATTTT,CASVGSSGNTIYF
TRBJ2-7,-,TRBV19,13,-,TGTGCCAGTAGTTATGGACAGTCCTACGAGCAGTACTTC,CASSYGQSYEQYF
TRBJ2-1,-,TRBV29-1,13,-,TGCAGCGTTGAAGTAGGTTCGGGATTCTTACAGTTCTTC,CSVEVGSGFLQFF
TRBJ1-6,TRBD1,TRBV7-9,19,-,TGTGCCAGCAGCTCCCCACGACAGGGGGGGACTGATATTGTTGTACCCCTCCACTTT,CASSSPRQGGTDIVVPLHF
TRBJ1-1,-,TRBV19,13,-,TGTGCCAGTAGTATTTCGGTTAACACTGAAGCTTTCTTT,CASSISVNTEAFF
TRBJ1-3,-,TRBV7-8,17,-,TGTGCCAGCAGCGTTAGACCGGACAGCTCGCTCGGGGACACCATATATTTT,CASSVRPDSSLGDTIYF
TRBJ2-7,-,TRBV12-2,16,-,TGTGCAAGTCGCTTAGCCAACTCAGGGAGGCGAGGCGAGCAGTACTTC,CASRLANSGRRGEQYF
TRBJ2-5,-,TRBV6-6,15,-,TGTGCCAGCATGTCCGAGGCCCTGTCAAGAGGGACCCAGTACTTC,CASMSEALSRGTQYF
TRBJ1-5,-,TRBV19,12,-,TGTGCCTCCCGAGGGGGGGGGCAGCCCCAGCATTTT,CASRGGGQPQHF
TRBJ1-3,TRBD1,TRBV3-1/TRBV3-2,17,-,TGTGCCAGCAGCCTCGGCTCCGGGACAGGGTCTGGAAACACCATATATTTT,CASSLGSGTGSGNTIYF
TRBJ2-1,TRBD1,TRBV9,16,-,TGTGCCAGCAGCGTAGTACAGGGGGCCTTAGGCAATGAGCAGTTCTTC,CASSVVQGALGNEQFF
TRBJ1-5,-,TRBV9,15,-,TGTGCCAGCAGCGTAGGACTAATTAGCGGTCAGCCCCAGCATTTT,CASSVGLISGQPQHF
TRBJ1-1,TRBD1,TRBV6-1,16,few,TGTGCCAGCAGTGAACGGGTGGACAGGATGGGCCCTGAAGCTTTCTTT,CASSERVDRMGPEAFF
TRBJ2-7,-,TRBV29-1,14,-,TGCAGCGTTGAAGAAGAACGAAACAGGGTCGAGCAGTACTTC,CSVEEERNRVEQYF
TRBJ2-7,TRBD2,TRBV9,14,-,TGTGCCAGCAGCGTAGGCGGGAGAGGGCACGAGCAGTACTTC,CASSVGGRGHEQYF